What follows describes a single T cell receptor beta chain. The data derive from a study of blood T cell repertoires in COVID-19. Study-wide context: Sources were T cells, B-cell-depleted T cells, or PBMCs; the material itself was cDNA or gDNA.

Membership in each cohort depended on participant-reported clinical history. Symptom resolution, clearance, or two negative PCRs marked the recovered donors of Cohort 3. Germline CDR1 is SNHLY and CDR2 is FYNNEI. Trimming cost V 6 bases and J 5 bases; bases outside gene matches: 9. This CDR3 is built from 14 residues. Original processing notes: It was from reference gene primer amplification that nucleated cell counts were estimated. The data were produced by immunoSEQ multiplex PCR, yet TCRdb's version contains in-frame clones alone and is incomplete. V and J calls and clone size are given by that table; D and trimming were obtained from the DNA. The sample yields about 190,000 clones, less than 85% seen once.

What was sequenced was PBMCs or T cells enriched from blood (not recorded which). The chain uses TRBV2 and TRBJ2-7; 8 bases agree with TRBD1. The sequence was collected from a woman younger than 45 who had recovered from COVID-19. Here the CDR3 reads CASRTGDQRHEQYV. As DNA, the CDR3 is TGTGCCAGCAGGACAGGGGACCAGAGGCACGAGCAGTACGTC.